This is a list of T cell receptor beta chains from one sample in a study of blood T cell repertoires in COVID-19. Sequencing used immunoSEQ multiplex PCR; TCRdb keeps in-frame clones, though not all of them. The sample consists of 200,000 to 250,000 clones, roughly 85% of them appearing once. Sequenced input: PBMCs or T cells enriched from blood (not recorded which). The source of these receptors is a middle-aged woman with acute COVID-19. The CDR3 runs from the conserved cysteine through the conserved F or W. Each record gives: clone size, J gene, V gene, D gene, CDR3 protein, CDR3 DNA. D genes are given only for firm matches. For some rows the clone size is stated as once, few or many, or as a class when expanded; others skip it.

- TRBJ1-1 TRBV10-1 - CASSESSLGAPEAFF TGCGCCAGCAGTGAGTCGTCATTAGGGGCCCCCGAAGCTTTCTTT
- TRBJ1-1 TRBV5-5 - CASSFTVLNTEAFF TGTGCCAGCAGCTTTACGGTATTGAACACTGAAGCTTTCTTT
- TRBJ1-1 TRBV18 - CASSPVEPQGPLNTEAFF TGTGCCAGCTCCCCGGTGGAGCCACAAGGTCCGTTAAACACTGAAGCTTTCTTT
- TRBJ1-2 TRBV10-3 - CAISETGNYGYTF TGTGCCATCAGTGAGACAGGGAACTATGGCTACACCTTC
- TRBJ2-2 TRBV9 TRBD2 CASSAPGLAGGGTGELFF TGTGCCAGCAGCGCTCCGGGACTAGCGGGGGGAGGGACCGGGGAGCTGTTTTTT
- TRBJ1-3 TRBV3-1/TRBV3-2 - CASSQVEGAGNTIYF TGTGCCAGCAGCCAAGTGGAGGGAGCCGGAAACACCATATATTTT
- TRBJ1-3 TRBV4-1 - CASSQEIGSSGNTIYF TGCGCCAGCAGCCAAGAAATAGGGAGCTCTGGAAACACCATATATTTT
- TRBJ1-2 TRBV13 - CASSLRGARGYTF TGTGCCAGCAGCCTGCGGGGGGCGCGAGGCTACACCTTC
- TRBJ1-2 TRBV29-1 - CSVRIPQGLGGYTF TGCAGCGTCCGCATCCCCCAGGGGCTCGGGGGCTACACCTTC
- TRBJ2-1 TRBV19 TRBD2 CASTRRLAGVNEQFF TGTGCCAGTACCAGACGACTAGCGGGGGTCAATGAGCAGTTCTTC
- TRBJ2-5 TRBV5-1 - CASSLVQGGETQYF TGCGCCAGCAGCTTGGTCCAGGGTGGGGAGACCCAGTACTTC
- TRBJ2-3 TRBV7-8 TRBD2 CASGGGSTDTQYF TGTGCCAGCGGGGGGGGAAGCACAGATACGCAGTATTTT
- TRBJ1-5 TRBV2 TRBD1 CASSDPQDRGSANHQPQHF TGTGCCAGCAGTGACCCCCAGGACAGGGGGTCAGCGAACCATCAGCCCCAGCATTTT
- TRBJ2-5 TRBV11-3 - CASSLDSRETQYF TGTGCCAGCAGCTTAGATTCCCGAGAGACCCAGTACTTC
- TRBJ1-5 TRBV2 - CASAGFGNQPQHF TGTGCTAGTGCGGGGTTTGGCAATCAGCCCCAGCATTTT
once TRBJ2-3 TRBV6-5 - CASSSHRGDTQYF TGTGCCAGCAGTTCCCATAGGGGGGATACGCAGTATTTT
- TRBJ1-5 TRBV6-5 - CASGGGGGNQPQHF TGTGCCAGCGGAGGGGGGGGAGGCAATCAGCCCCAGCATTTT
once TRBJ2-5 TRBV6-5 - CASSYVGQIETQYF TGTGCCAGCAGTTACGTAGGACAGATAGAGACCCAGTACTTC
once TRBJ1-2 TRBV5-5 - CASSLSIGVGGRGYGYTF TGTGCCAGCAGCTTGTCAATAGGTGTCGGGGGGCGCGGCTATGGCTACACCTTC
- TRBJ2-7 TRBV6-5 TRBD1 CASSYVQGNYEQYF TGTGCCAGCAGTTACGTACAGGGGAACTACGAGCAGTACTTC
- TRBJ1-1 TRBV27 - CASSGGRVTEAFF TGTGCCAGCAGCGGGGGGAGGGTCACTGAAGCTTTCTTT
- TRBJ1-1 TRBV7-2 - CASSTVRPGNTEAFF TGTGCCAGCAGCACCGTAAGGCCAGGTAACACTGAAGCTTTCTTT
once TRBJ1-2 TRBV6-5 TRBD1 CASLPRGESYGYTF TGTGCCAGTCTGCCCAGGGGGGAAAGCTATGGCTACACCTTC
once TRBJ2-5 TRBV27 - CASGGFSVETQYF TGTGCCAGCGGGGGGTTTAGCGTCGAGACCCAGTACTTC
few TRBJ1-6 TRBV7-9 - CASSFPGMGNSPLHF TGTGCCAGCAGCTTCCCAGGGATGGGGAATTCACCCCTCCACTTT
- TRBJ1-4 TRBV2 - CASSEGYRTNEKLFF TGTGCCAGCAGTGAAGGGTACAGAACTAATGAAAAACTGTTTTTT
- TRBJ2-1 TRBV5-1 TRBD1 CASSSWSRDRNNEQFF TGCGCCAGCAGCTCTTGGTCCCGGGACAGGAACAATGAGCAGTTCTTC
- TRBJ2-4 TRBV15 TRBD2 CATSTATSPKNIQYF TGTGCCACCAGCACCGCGACTAGCCCTAAAAACATTCAGTACTTC
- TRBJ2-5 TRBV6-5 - CASSPLALRETQYF TGTGCCAGCAGTCCACTAGCTCTTCGGGAGACCCAGTACTTC
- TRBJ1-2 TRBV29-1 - CSVANGIQGTDGYTF TGCAGCGTTGCAAACGGGATACAGGGAACTGATGGCTACACCTTC
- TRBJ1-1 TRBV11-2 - CASSLERTGQAFF TGTGCCAGCAGCTTAGAGAGAACAGGGCAAGCTTTCTTT
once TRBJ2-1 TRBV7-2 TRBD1 CASSLEGTVNNEQFF TGTGCCAGCAGCTTAGAGGGGACAGTAAACAATGAGCAGTTCTTC
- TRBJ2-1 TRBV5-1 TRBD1 CASRSGTGDYNEQFF TGCGCCAGCAGATCCGGGACAGGGGATTACAATGAGCAGTTCTTC
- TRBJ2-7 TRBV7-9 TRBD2 CASSLERRGGPPYEQYF TGTGCCAGCAGCTTAGAACGACGCGGGGGGCCCCCGTACGAGCAGTACTTC
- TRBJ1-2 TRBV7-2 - CASSPQGANYGYTF TGTGCCAGCAGCCCTCAGGGTGCTAACTATGGCTACACCTTC